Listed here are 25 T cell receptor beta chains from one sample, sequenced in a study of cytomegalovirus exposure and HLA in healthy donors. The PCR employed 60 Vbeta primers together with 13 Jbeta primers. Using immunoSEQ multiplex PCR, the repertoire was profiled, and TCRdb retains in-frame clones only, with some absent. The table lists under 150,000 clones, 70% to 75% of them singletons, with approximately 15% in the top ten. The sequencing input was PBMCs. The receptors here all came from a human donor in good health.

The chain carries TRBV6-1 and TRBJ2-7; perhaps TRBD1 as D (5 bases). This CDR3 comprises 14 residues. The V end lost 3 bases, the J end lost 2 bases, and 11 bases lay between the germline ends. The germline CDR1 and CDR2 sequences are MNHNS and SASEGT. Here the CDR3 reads CASSELQGPYEQYF. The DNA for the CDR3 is TGTGCCAGCAGTGAGCTTCAGGGCCCCTACGAGCAGTACTTC.

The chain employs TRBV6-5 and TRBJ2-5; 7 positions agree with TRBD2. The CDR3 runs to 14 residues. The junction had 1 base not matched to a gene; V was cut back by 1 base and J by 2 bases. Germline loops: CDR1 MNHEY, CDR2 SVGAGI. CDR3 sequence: CASSYFGGQETQYF. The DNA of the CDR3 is TGTGCCAGCAGTTACTTCGGGGGGCAAGAGACCCAGTACTTC.

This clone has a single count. CDR3 region: CASSLGRATSAIDNEQFF. The CDR3 region has the DNA TGCGCCAGCAGCTTGGGCCGGGCCACTAGCGCGATAGACAATGAGCAGTTCTTC. The gene calls are TRBV5-1 and TRBJ2-1; 7 nucleotides agree with TRBD2. Looked up from germline, CDR1 is SGHRS and CDR2 is YFSETQ. CDR3 length: 18 residues. Trimming removed 0 bases from V and 5 bases from J; junction bases left unmatched: 14.

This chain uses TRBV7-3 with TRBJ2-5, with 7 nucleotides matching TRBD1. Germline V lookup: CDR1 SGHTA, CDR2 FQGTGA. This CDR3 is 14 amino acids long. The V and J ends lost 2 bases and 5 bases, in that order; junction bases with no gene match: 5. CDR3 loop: CASSLRGGGETQYF. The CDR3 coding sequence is TGTGCCAGCAGCTTACGAGGGGGCGGTGAGACCCAGTACTTC. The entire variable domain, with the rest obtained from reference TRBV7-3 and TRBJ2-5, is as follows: GAGVSQTPSNKVTEKGKYVELRCDPISGHTALYWYRQSLGQGPEFLIYFQGTGAADDSGLPNDRFFAVRPEGSVSTLKIQRTERGDSAVYLCASSLRGGGETQYFGPGTRLLVL.

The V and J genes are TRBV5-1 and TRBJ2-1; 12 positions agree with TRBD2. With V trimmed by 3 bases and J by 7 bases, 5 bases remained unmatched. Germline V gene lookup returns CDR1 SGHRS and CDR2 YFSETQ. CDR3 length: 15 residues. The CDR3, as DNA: TGCGCCAGCAGCTGGTGGACTAGCGGGAAAAATGAGCAGTTCTTC. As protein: CASSWWTSGKNEQFF.

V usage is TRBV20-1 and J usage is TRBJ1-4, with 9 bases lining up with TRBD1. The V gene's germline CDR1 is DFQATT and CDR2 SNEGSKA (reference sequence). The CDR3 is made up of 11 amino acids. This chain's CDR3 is CGTGFNEKLFF. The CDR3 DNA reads TGCGGGACAGGGTTTAATGAAAAACTGTTTTTT.

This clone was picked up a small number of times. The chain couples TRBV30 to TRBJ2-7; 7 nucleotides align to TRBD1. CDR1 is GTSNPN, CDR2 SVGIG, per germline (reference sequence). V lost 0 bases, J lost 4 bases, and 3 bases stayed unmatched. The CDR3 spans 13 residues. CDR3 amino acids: CAWSVGTAYEQYF. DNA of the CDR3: TGTGCCTGGAGTGTAGGGACAGCTTACGAGCAGTACTTC.

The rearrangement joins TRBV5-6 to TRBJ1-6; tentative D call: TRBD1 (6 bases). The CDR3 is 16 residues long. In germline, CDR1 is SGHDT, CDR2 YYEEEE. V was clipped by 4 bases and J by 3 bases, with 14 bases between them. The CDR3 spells CASSLTGTNYNSPLHF. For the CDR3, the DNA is TGTGCCAGCAGCCTGACAGGCACGAACTATAATTCACCCCTCCACTTT. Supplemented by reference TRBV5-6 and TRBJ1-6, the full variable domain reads DAGVTQSPTHLIKTRGQQVTLRCSPKSGHDTVSWYQQALGQGPQFIFQYYEEEERQRGNFPDRFSGHQFPNYSSELNVNALLLGDSALYLCASSLTGTNYNSPLHFGNGTRLTVT.

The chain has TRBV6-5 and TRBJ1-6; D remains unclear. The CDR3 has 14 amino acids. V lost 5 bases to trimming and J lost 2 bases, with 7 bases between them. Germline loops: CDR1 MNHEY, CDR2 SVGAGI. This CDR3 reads CASSAGPYNSPLHF. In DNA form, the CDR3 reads TGTGCCAGCAGTGCGGGCCCCTATAATTCACCCCTCCACTTT.

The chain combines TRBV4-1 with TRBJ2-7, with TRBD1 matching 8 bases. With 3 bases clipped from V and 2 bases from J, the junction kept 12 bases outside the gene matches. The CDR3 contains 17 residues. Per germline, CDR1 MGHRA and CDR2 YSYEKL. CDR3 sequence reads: CASSHTSGTGFPYEQYF. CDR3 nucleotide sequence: TGCGCCAGCAGCCATACCTCCGGGACAGGTTTTCCCTACGAGCAGTACTTC.

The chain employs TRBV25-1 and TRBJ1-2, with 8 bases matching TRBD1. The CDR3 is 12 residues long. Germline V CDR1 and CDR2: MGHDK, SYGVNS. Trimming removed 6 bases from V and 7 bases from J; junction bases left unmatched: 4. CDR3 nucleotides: TGTGCCAGCAGACAGGGGGAAGGTGGCTACACCTTC. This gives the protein CASRQGEGGYTF.

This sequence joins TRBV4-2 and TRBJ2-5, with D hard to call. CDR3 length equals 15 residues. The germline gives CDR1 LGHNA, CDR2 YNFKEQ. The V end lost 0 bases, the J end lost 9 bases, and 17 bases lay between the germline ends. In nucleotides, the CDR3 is TGTGCCAGCAGCCAAGATTCCACCCCCTCCCGGGCCCAGTACTTC. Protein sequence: CASSQDSTPSRAQYF.

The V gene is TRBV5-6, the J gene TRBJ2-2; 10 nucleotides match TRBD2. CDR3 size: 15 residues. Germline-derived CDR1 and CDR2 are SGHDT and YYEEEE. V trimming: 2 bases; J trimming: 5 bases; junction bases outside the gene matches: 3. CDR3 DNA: TGTGCCAGCAGCTTCCAGCGGGGGGGGACCGGGGAGCTGTTTTTT. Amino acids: CASSFQRGGTGELFF.

CDR3 bases: TGTGCCAGCAGCCCGACTAGCGGGAACACCGGGGAGCTGTTTTTT. Translated, it gives CASSPTSGNTGELFF. The V call is TRBV4-2, the J call TRBJ2-2; 9 bases are a match to TRBD2. Germline values: CDR1 LGHNA, CDR2 YNFKEQ. Unmatched junction bases numbered 1, after V lost 4 bases and J lost 1 base. This CDR3 has 15 residues.

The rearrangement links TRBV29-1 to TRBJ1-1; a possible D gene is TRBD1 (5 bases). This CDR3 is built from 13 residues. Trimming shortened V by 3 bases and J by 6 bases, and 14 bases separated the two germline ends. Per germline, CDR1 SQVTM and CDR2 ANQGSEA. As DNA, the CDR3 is TGCAGCGTTGACGACAGCAGGGCCTCTGAAGCTTTCTTT. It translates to CSVDDSRASEAFF.

CDR3 protein: CASSSAPAGGGHEQFF. The CDR3, as DNA: TGTGCCAGCAGCTCCGCTCCAGCGGGAGGGGGGCATGAGCAGTTCTTC. V is TRBV7-9 and J is TRBJ2-1; 10 nucleotides agree with TRBD2. This CDR3 region has 16 residues. V lost 4 bases to trimming and J lost 8 bases; unmatched junction nucleotides: 11. Germline assignment: CDR1 SEHNR and CDR2 FQNEAQ (reference sequence). The variable domain in full, completed from reference TRBV7-9 and TRBJ2-1, reads DTGVSQNPRHKITKRGQNVTFRCDPISEHNRLYWYRQTLGQGPEFLTYFQNEAQLEKSRLLSDRFSAERPKGSFSTLEIQRTEQGDSAMYLCASSSAPAGGGHEQFFGPGTRLTVL.

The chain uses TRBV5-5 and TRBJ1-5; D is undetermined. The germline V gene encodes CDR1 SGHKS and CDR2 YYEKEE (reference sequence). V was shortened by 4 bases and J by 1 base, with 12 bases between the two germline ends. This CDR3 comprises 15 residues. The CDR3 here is CASSLSGGSNQPQHF. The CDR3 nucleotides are TGTGCCAGCAGCCTATCGGGCGGGAGCAATCAGCCCCAGCATTTT. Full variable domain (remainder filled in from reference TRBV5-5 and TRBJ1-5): DAGVTQSPTHLIKTRGQQVTLRCSPISGHKSVSWYQQVLGQGPQFIFQYYEKEERGRGNFPDRFSARQFPNYSSELNVNALLLGDSALYLCASSLSGGSNQPQHFGDGTRLSIL.

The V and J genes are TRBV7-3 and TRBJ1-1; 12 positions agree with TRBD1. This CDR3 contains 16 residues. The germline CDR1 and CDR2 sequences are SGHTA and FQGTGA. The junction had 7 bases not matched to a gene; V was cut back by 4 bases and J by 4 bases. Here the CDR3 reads CASSSGTGGLGTEAFF. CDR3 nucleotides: TGTGCCAGCAGCTCAGGGACAGGGGGCCTGGGCACTGAAGCTTTCTTT.

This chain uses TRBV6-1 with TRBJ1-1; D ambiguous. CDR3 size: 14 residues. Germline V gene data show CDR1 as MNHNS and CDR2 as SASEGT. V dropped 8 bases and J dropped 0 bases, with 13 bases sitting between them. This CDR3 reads CASGEFGLNTEAFF. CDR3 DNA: TGTGCCAGCGGCGAATTTGGGCTGAACACTGAAGCTTTCTTT.

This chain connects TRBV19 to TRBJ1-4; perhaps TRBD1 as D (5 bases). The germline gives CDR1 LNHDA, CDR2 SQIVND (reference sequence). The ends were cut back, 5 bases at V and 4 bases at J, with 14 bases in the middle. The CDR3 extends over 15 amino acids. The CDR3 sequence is CASSRLDRLNEKLFF. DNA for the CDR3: TGTGCCAGTAGTCGGCTTGACAGACTTAATGAAAAACTGTTTTTT.

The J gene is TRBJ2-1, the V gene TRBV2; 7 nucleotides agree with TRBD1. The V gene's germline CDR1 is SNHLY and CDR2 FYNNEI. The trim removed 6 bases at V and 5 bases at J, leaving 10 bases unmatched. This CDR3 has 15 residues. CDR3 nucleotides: TGTGCCAGCAGCAGACAAGGACAGGCCCACAATGAGCAGTTCTTC. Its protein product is CASSRQGQAHNEQFF.

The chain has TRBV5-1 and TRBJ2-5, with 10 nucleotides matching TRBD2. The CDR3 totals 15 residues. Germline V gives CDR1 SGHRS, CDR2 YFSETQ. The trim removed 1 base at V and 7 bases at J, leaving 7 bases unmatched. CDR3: CASSLLAGAEVTQYF. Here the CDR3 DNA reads TGCGCCAGCAGCTTGCTAGCGGGAGCCGAGGTGACCCAGTACTTC. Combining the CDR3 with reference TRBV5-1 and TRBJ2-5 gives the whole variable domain KAGVTQTPRYLIKTRGQQVTLSCSPISGHRSVSWYQQTPGQGLQFLFEYFSETQRNKGNFPGRFSGRQFSNSRSEMNVSTLELGDSALYLCASSLLAGAEVTQYFGPGTRLLVL.

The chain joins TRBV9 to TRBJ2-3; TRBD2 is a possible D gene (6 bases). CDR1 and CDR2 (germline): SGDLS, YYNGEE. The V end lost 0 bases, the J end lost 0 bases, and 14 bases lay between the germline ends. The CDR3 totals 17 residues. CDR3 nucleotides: TGTGCCAGCAGCGTAGGCCTACGGGGGACCAGCACAGATACGCAGTATTTT. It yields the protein CASSVGLRGTSTDTQYF.

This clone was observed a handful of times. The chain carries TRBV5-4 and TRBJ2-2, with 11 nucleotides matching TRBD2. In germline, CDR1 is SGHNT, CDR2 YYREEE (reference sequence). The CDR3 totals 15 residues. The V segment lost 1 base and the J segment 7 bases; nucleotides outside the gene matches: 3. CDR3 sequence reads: CASSLTSGRFGELFF. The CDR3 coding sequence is TGTGCCAGCAGCTTGACTAGCGGGAGATTCGGGGAGCTGTTTTTT. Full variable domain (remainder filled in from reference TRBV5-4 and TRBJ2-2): ETGVTQSPTHLIKTRGQQVTLRCSSQSGHNTVSWYQQALGQGPQFIFQYYREEENGRGNFPPRFSGLQFPNYSSELNVNALELDDSALYLCASSLTSGRFGELFFGEGSRLTVL.

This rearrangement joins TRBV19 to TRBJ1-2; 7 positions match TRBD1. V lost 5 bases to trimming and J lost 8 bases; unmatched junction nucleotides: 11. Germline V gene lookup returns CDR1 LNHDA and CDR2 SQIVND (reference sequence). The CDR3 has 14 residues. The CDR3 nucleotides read TGTGCCAGTAGTCCAGGACAGGAGGCTATCGGCTACACCTTC. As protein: CASSPGQEAIGYTF.